The rows below give T cell receptor beta chains drawn from one sample of a study of blood T cells in healthy people across ages. TCRdb reprocessed the 5' RACE reads via MiXCR and lists one record per CDR3 protein. The sample lists 1.5 million or so distinct CDR3 sequences; around 39% were seen once. The sample comprised blood. The receptors stem from a woman younger than 30 in good health. CDR3s include the opening cysteine and the closing phenylalanine or tryptophan. D genes are given only for firm matches. Only part of the rows carry a size: once, few, many, or a class if the clone is expanded.

d_gene	v_gene	abundance	j_gene	CDR3nt	CDR3aa
TRBD2	TRBV30	NA	TRBJ2-1	TGTGCCGGAGACGGATGGCTTAAACAGCGGGAGTACAATGAGCAGTTCTTC	CAGDGWLKQREYNEQFF
NA	TRBV7-6	few	TRBJ2-1	TGTGCCAGCAGCTTAGCGTTTAGCCCCTCGGTAAATGAGCAGTTCTTC	CASSLAFSPSVNEQFF
TRBD2	TRBV2	many	TRBJ2-4	TGTGCCAGCAGAGAGGGACTAGCGGGAGCCAAAAACATTCAGTACTTC	CASREGLAGAKNIQYF
TRBD1	TRBV6-1	NA	TRBJ1-2	TGTGCCAGCAACCCGACAGGGGGGTATGGCTACACCTTC	CASNPTGGYGYTF
NA	TRBV29-1	few	TRBJ2-5	TGCAGCGCCCTGCCGGGACTGAATCAAGAGACCCAGTACTTC	CSALPGLNQETQYF
NA	TRBV7-6	NA	TRBJ1-1	TGTGCCAGCAGCGAGCAGGGTGTACAAACTGAAGCTTTCTTT	CASSEQGVQTEAFF
NA	TRBV10-3	NA	TRBJ2-5	TGTGCCATCAGGGGTGGCGGGGCGCGAGAGACCCAGTACTTC	CAIRGGGARETQYF
TRBD1	TRBV4-1	NA	TRBJ1-1	TGCGCCACCACCGACAGGGTTGGGGCTGAAGCTTTCTTT	CATTDRVGAEAFF
NA	TRBV7-9	many	TRBJ1-2	TGTGCCAGCAGCCTAGACAGTTACACCTTC	CASSLDSYTF
TRBD2	TRBV12-3/TRBV12-4	few	TRBJ2-3	TGTGCCGCCCTTTCCCTGGCTAGCGGGAGGCAGACGCAGTATTTT	CAALSLASGRQTQYF
NA	TRBV20-1	NA	TRBJ1-6	TGCAGTGCTAGAGCAGGGCCGCTGGCGTCCTATAATTCACCCCTCCACTTT	CSARAGPLASYNSPLHF
NA	TRBV20-1	NA	TRBJ2-3	TGCAGTGCTGGGGAGGGGGTCGGAAATACGCAGTATTTT	CSAGEGVGNTQYF
NA	TRBV5-5	NA	TRBJ1-2	TGTGCCAGCTTAGGCATCTATGGCTACACCTTC	CASLGIYGYTF
TRBD2	TRBV7-6	NA	TRBJ2-5	TGTGCCAGCAGCTTACCAGTCCCGGGACTAGCGGGGGGGCCTTATGAGCAGTACTTC	CASSLPVPGLAGGPYEQYF
TRBD1	TRBV4-1	NA	TRBJ2-2	TGCGCCAGCAGCCCTCGACAGGGGGCGGGGAACACCGGGGAGCTGTTTTTT	CASSPRQGAGNTGELFF
NA	TRBV5-1	few	TRBJ2-7	TGCGCCACCTCCGAGGGCGCACCATCCTACGAGCAGTACTTC	CATSEGAPSYEQYF
NA	TRBV6-4	NA	TRBJ2-3	TGTGCCAGCAGTAAACCGGGGATCACAGATACGCAGTATTTT	CASSKPGITDTQYF
NA	TRBV7-9	NA	TRBJ2-1	TGTGCCATCCAGGCGGTACAGGGTGTATTGTACAATGAGCAGTTCTTC	CAIQAVQGVLYNEQFF
TRBD2	TRBV20-1	NA	TRBJ2-3	TGCAGTGCTCGACTTGCGGGGGTTTCAGATACGCAGTATTTT	CSARLAGVSDTQYF
NA	TRBV30	NA	TRBJ1-1	TGTGCCTGGACGACTCAGGCGAACACTGAAGCTTTCTTT	CAWTTQANTEAFF
TRBD1	TRBV28	few	TRBJ2-7	TGTGCCAGCGGCGAACGGACAGGGGGTTCGTACGAGCAGTACTTC	CASGERTGGSYEQYF
NA	TRBV27	once	TRBJ2-5	TGTGCCAGCAGATTAAACAAACAGGGACCACAGTACTTC	CASRLNKQGPQYF
NA	TRBV10-2	NA	TRBJ2-7	TGCGCCAGCCGGGCTAGCGCCGAGCAGTACTTC	CASRASAEQYF
TRBD1	TRBV9	few	TRBJ2-1	TGTGCCAGCAGCCGAGACAGGGGTGCCAATGAGCAGTTCTTC	CASSRDRGANEQFF
TRBD2	TRBV3-1	NA	TRBJ2-1	TGTGCCAGCAGCCAAGAATGGGAGGGCCGAAATGAGCAGTTCTTC	CASSQEWEGRNEQFF